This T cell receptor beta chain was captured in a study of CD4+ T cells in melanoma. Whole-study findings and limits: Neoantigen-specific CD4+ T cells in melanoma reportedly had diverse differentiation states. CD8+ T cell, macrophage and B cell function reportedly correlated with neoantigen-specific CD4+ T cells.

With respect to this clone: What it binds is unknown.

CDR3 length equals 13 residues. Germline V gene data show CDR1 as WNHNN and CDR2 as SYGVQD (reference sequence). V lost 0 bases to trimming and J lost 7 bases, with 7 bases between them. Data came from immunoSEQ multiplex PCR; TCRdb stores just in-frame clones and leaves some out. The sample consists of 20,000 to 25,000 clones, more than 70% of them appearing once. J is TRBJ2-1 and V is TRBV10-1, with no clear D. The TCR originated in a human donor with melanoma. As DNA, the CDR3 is TGCGCCAGCAGTGAGTCGGGATTTAATGAGCAGTTCTTC. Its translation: CASSESGFNEQFF.